These 6 T cell receptor beta chains were sequenced from one sample in a study of cytotoxic CD8 clonotypes in ibrutinib-treated CLL. TCRdb keeps only in-frame clones here, not all; method: immunoSEQ multiplex PCR. The table lists some 200,000 clones, 75% to 80% of them singletons, with 10% to 12% in the top ten. Source: PBMCs, taken after 12 months of ibrutinib treatment. All receptors come from a human donor with chronic lymphocytic leukemia.

The gene calls are TRBV6-1 and TRBJ1-5; D gene unclear. Germline V gene data show CDR1 as MNHNS and CDR2 as SASEGT. The CDR3 is made up of 12 amino acids. Trimming left V 8 bases short and J 7 bases short, with 12 bases between. As DNA, the CDR3 is TGTGCCAGCCACACTCTTTGGCAGCCCCAGCATTTT. Its translation: CASHTLWQPQHF.

The chain has TRBV4-1 and TRBJ1-1; a possible D gene is TRBD1 (5 bases). The CDR3 is made up of 15 amino acids. Germline CDR1 MGHRA, CDR2 YSYEKL. The V end was cut by 1 base, the J end by 10 bases, with 19 bases between. CDR3 DNA: TGCGCCAGCAGCCAAGTTGTGGGTGGACCCGGGGGAGCTTTCTTT. Protein sequence: CASSQVVGGPGGAFF.

The chain couples TRBV11-3 to TRBJ2-1; D might be TRBD1 or TRBD2, each matching 5 bases. The CDR3 is 19 amino acids. The germline CDR1 and CDR2 sequences are SGHNT and YENEEA. Trimming took 3 bases from V and 5 from J, leaving 26 bases between them. CDR3 region: CASSFYGRLPGKGHNEQFF. The CDR3 DNA follows: TGTGCCAGCAGCTTTTATGGGCGTCTCCCAGGGAAGGGACACAATGAGCAGTTCTTC.

J is TRBJ2-7 and V is TRBV5-1, with 12 bases identical to TRBD2. Trimming removed 1 base from V and 3 bases from J; junction bases left unmatched: 5. This CDR3 contains 16 residues. The germline V gene encodes CDR1 SGHRS and CDR2 YFSETQ. The CDR3 DNA reads as TGCGCCAGCAGCTTGATGCTAGCGGGGGGGGACTACGAGCAGTACTTC. Amino acid sequence: CASSLMLAGGDYEQYF.

This clone was seen more than once but under ten times. The V gene is TRBV4-2, the J gene TRBJ1-6; no clear D gene. The CDR3 totals 15 residues. V lost 0 bases and J 2 bases, leaving 5 bases between the germline ends. Germline lookup yields CDR1 LGHNA and CDR2 YNFKEQ. CDR3 region: CASSQDLTYNSPLHF. CDR3 DNA: TGTGCCAGCAGCCAAGACCTGACCTATAATTCACCCCTCCACTTT.

This rearrangement joins TRBV10-3 to TRBJ1-1, with a possible D match to TRBD1 (5 bases). CDR3 length: 15 amino acids. Germline V lookup: CDR1 ENHRY, CDR2 SYGVKD. V was pared by 2 bases and J by 1 base, with 11 bases between. CDR3 sequence: CAISEVGTANTEAFF. CDR3 in DNA: TGTGCCATCAGTGAGGTAGGGACGGCGAACACTGAAGCTTTCTTT.